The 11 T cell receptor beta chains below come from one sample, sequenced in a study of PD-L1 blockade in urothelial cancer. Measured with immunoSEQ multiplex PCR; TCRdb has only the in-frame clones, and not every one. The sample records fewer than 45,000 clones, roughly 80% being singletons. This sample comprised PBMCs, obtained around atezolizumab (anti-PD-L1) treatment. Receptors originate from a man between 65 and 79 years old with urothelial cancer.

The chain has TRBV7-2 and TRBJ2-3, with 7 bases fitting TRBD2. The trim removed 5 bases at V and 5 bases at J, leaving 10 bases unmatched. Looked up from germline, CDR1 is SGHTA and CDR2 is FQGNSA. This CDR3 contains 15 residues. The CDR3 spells CASSESGTRGDTQYF. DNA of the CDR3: TGTGCCAGCAGCGAAAGCGGGACCCGGGGAGATACGCAGTATTTT.

The DNA of the CDR3 is TGCGCCAGCAGCCAAGGCCCAGGGGGAACTAATGAAAAACTGTTTTTT. Protein product: CASSQGPGGTNEKLFF. The chain employs TRBV4-1 and TRBJ1-4; TRBD1 matches at 7 bases. Germline assignment: CDR1 MGHRA and CDR2 YSYEKL. After removal of 1 base from V and 1 base from J, the junction contained 3 bases not matched to a gene. This CDR3 contains 16 residues.

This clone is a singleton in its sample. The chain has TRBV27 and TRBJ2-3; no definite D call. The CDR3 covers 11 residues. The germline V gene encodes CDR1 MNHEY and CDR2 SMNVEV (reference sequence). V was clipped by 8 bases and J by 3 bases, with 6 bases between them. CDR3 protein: CASRRTDTQYF. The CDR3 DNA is TGTGCCAGCCGTCGGACAGATACGCAGTATTTT.

CDR3 region: CASSSASGGYEQYF. The CDR3 DNA sequence: TGCGCCAGCAGCTCGGCTAGCGGGGGCTACGAGCAGTACTTC. V and J are TRBV5-1 and TRBJ2-7; 10 bases are a match to TRBD2. Germline assignment: CDR1 SGHRS and CDR2 YFSETQ. The CDR3 length is 14 residues. After removal of 3 bases from V and 3 bases from J, the junction contained 3 bases not matched to a gene.

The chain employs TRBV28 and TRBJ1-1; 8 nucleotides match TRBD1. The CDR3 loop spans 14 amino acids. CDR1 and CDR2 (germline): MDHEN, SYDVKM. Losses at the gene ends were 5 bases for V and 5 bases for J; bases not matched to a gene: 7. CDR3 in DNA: TGTGCCAGCAGTCTCCAGGGGGCGCATACTGAAGCTTTCTTT. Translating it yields CASSLQGAHTEAFF.

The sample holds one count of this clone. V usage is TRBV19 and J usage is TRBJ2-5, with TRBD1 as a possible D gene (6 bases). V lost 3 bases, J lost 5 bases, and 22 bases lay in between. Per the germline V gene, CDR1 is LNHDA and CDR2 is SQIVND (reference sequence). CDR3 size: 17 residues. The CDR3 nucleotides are TGTGCCAGTAGTATCGATTTTACAGGGATTCGAGCGGAGACCCAGTACTTC. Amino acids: CASSIDFTGIRAETQYF.

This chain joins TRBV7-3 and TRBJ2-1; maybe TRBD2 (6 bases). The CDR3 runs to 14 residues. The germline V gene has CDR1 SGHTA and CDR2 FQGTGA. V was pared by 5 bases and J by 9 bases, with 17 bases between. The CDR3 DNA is TGTGCCAGCAGCGACAGCGGGCCCCTGGGTGAGCAGTTCTTC. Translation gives CASSDSGPLGEQFF.

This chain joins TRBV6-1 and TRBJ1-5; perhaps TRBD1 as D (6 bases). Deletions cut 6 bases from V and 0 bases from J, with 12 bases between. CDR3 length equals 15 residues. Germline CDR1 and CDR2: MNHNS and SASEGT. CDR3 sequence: CASRGGTTSNQPQHF. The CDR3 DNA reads TGTGCCAGCAGGGGGGGGACAACTAGCAATCAGCCCCAGCATTTT.

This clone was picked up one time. The CDR3 is CASRDGTSSYNEQFF. In DNA form, the CDR3 reads TGTGCCAGCAGGGACGGGACTAGCTCCTACAATGAGCAGTTCTTC. The V and J genes are TRBV7-2 and TRBJ2-1; TRBD2 aligns across 8 bases. Germline V gene data show CDR1 as SGHTA and CDR2 as FQGNSA. V was clipped by 6 bases and J by 0 bases; unmatched bases: 4. The CDR3 sequence is 15 residues long.

CDR3: CASGDRQPYEQYF. CDR3 nucleotide sequence: TGTGCCAGCGGAGATAGACAGCCCTACGAGCAGTACTTC. The V gene is TRBV6-1, the J gene TRBJ2-7; possibly TRBD1 for D (5 bases). V gave up 8 bases and J gave up 2 bases, with 13 bases separating them. Germline CDR1 MNHNS, CDR2 SASEGT. The CDR3 has 13 amino acids.

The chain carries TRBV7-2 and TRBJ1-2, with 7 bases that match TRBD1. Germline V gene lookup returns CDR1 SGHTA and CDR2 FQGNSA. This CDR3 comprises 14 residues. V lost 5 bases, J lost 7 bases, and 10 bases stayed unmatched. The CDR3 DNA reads TGTGCCAGCAGCCCACTCCGGGACAGCGTTGGCTACACCTTC. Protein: CASSPLRDSVGYTF. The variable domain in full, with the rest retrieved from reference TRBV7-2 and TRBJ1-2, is GAGVSQSPSNKVTEKGKDVELRCDPISGHTALYWYRQSLGQGLEFLIYFQGNSAPDKSGLPSDRFSAERTGGSVSTLTIQRTQQEDSAVYLCASSPLRDSVGYTFGSGTRLTVV.